What follows are 12 T cell receptor beta chains derived from one specimen sequenced in a study of blood T cells in healthy people across ages. A J-beta primer mix and a sample-barcoded 5' primer were used in a second PCR of roughly 6 to 11 cycles. TCRdb fed the 5' RACE reads into MiXCR, producing one record per CDR3 protein. The sample lists approximately 730,000 distinct CDR3 sequences; about 40% were seen once. The sample taken for sequencing was blood. The receptors were gathered from a woman aged 60-70 years in good health.

Here the CDR3 reads CATSDRTGKNEQFF. The CDR3 DNA reads as TGTGCCACCAGTGATCGCACAGGGAAAAATGAGCAGTTCTTC. This chain uses TRBV24-1 with TRBJ2-1; a weak D match, TRBD1 (6 bases). CDR3 length: 14 residues. Trimming cost V 3 bases and J 7 bases, with 12 bases left between them. Per the germline V gene, CDR1 is KGHDR and CDR2 is SFDVKD.

The V and J genes are TRBV20-1 and TRBJ2-5, with a weak D call TRBD2 (5 bases). The germline gives CDR1 DFQATT, CDR2 SNEGSKA (reference sequence). Trimming stripped 5 bases from V and 6 bases from J, with 13 bases between. CDR3 length equals 12 residues. The CDR3 nucleotides are TGCAGTGCTTCGGACTCAAGGAAGACCCAGTACTTC. Its translation is CSASDSRKTQYF.

The sample holds many counts of this clonotype. The chain carries TRBV5-1 and TRBJ2-1; perhaps TRBD2 as D (6 bases). The CDR3 loop spans 14 amino acids. V was pared by 3 bases and J by 0 bases, with 7 bases between. The V gene's germline CDR1 is SGHRS and CDR2 YFSETQ. CDR3 residues: CASSSGVSYNEQFF. The CDR3, as DNA: TGCGCCAGCAGCTCGGGAGTCTCCTACAATGAGCAGTTCTTC.

This clonotype was recorded a few times. The V call is TRBV21-1, the J call TRBJ2-5. TRBV21-1 is noted as a pseudogene. The CDR3 has 15 residues. The CDR3 loop is CASSKATPAGETQYF. CDR3 coding DNA: TGTGCCAGCAGCAAAGCAACACCGGCAGGCGAGACCCAGTACTTC.

The J gene is TRBJ1-2, the V gene TRBV29-1; 8 bases agree with TRBD1. The ends lost 0 bases at V and 5 bases at J; junction bases unmatched: 8. The germline V gene has CDR1 SQVTM and CDR2 ANQGSEA. The CDR3 sequence is 15 residues long. The CDR3 is CSVEDPGGWRYGYTF. The CDR3 DNA follows: TGCAGCGTTGAAGACCCAGGGGGCTGGCGGTATGGCTACACCTTC.

The chain couples TRBV5-1 to TRBJ1-1, with 7 bases identical to TRBD1. The V segment lost 2 bases and the J segment 3 bases; nucleotides outside the gene matches: 1. CDR1 SGHRS and CDR2 YFSETQ come from the germline V gene. The CDR3 has 13 amino acids. The CDR3 here is CASSFDRDTEAFF. DNA for the CDR3: TGCGCCAGCAGCTTTGACAGGGACACTGAAGCTTTCTTT.

This clonotype was detected a few times. The V gene is TRBV20-1, the J gene TRBJ2-1, with D tentatively TRBD2 (6 bases). Germline CDR1 reads DFQATT; CDR2 reads SNEGSKA (reference sequence). V was cut by 5 bases and J by 4 bases, with 15 bases left in between. The CDR3 length is 14 residues. DNA for the CDR3: TGCAGTGCTCAGTGGGGGACTGGATACAATGAGCAGTTCTTC. Protein sequence: CSAQWGTGYNEQFF.

This chain links TRBV7-2 with TRBJ2-7; D is unresolved. Germline values: CDR1 SGHTA, CDR2 FQGNSA. With 2 bases removed from V and 4 bases from J, the gap between germline ends came to 12 bases. CDR3 length: 14 residues. The CDR3 DNA sequence: TGTGCCAGCAGCTTACACCTTTCCCTTTACGAGCAGTACTTC. Its translation: CASSLHLSLYEQYF.

The genes are TRBV7-9 and TRBJ2-3, with TRBD1 identical over 7 bases. Germline V gene lookup returns CDR1 SEHNR and CDR2 FQNEAQ (reference sequence). The trim removed 5 bases at V and 2 bases at J, leaving 7 bases unmatched. The CDR3 has 15 amino acids. The CDR3 bases are TGTGCCAGCAGCAGAGACAGGGATATCACAGATACGCAGTATTTT. It translates to CASSRDRDITDTQYF.

The chain's CDR3 is CASSLAKGDRSYNEQFF. CDR3 DNA: TGCGCCAGCAGCTTGGCCAAGGGGGATCGGTCCTACAATGAGCAGTTCTTC. This rearrangement joins TRBV5-1 to TRBJ2-1, with a weak D call TRBD1 (6 bases). The CDR3 totals 17 residues. Trimming took off 0 bases at V and 1 base at J, with 14 bases between the two ends. CDR1 and CDR2 from the germline V gene are SGHRS and YFSETQ.

This clonotype showed up just once. The chain recombines TRBV20-1 with TRBJ2-7; D is perhaps TRBD2 (6 bases). The CDR3 extends over 12 amino acids. The germline CDR1 and CDR2 sequences are DFQATT and SNEGSKA (reference sequence). In DNA, the CDR3 is TGCAGCCGAAGGGACTCCTCCTACGAGCAGTACTTC. It codes for CSRRDSSYEQYF.

This clonotype was seen only a few times. V and J are TRBV6-6 and TRBJ2-7, with D tentatively TRBD1 (6 bases). Per the germline V gene, CDR1 is MNHNY and CDR2 is SVGAGI (reference sequence). Trimming pared 8 bases from V and 0 bases from J, leaving 14 bases between. This CDR3 has 14 amino acids. As DNA, the CDR3 is TGTGCCAGCCGTGACCGGGACACCTCCTACGAGCAGTACTTC. Translating it yields CASRDRDTSYEQYF.